One and the same sample provided the 20 T cell receptor beta chains below, sequenced in a study of blood T cell repertoires in COVID-19. The protocol was immunoSEQ multiplex PCR, while the TCRdb copy is restricted to in-frame clones and leaves out a portion. The sample consists of 200,000 to 250,000 clones, approximately 86% of them appearing once. The specimen sequenced was peripheral blood. These receptors came from a man between 60 and 70 years old with acute or convalescent COVID-19.

The chain recombines TRBV2 with TRBJ1-6; 7 bases match TRBD1. Trimming cost V 1 base and J 4 bases; bases outside gene matches: 1. CDR3 length: 15 amino acids. Per the germline V gene, CDR1 is SNHLY and CDR2 is FYNNEI. DNA of the CDR3: TGTGCCAGCAGTGAAGGGACAGGTTATAATTCACCCCTCCACTTT. Protein: CASSEGTGYNSPLHF.

CDR3 sequence reads: CASSSSGGPTYEQYF. The CDR3 nucleotides are TGTGCCAGCAGTTCGAGCGGGGGGCCCACCTACGAGCAGTACTTC. The chain joins TRBV28 to TRBJ2-7; TRBD2 matches at 9 bases. The CDR3 totals 15 residues. The junction had 6 bases not matched to a gene; V was cut back by 4 bases and J by 2 bases. Germline V gene lookup returns CDR1 MDHEN and CDR2 SYDVKM. Combining the CDR3 with reference TRBV28 and TRBJ2-7 gives the whole variable domain DVKVTQSSRYLVKRTGEKVFLECVQDMDHENMFWYRQDPGLGLRLIYFSYDVKMKEKGDIPEGYSVSREKKERFSLILESASTNQTSMYLCASSSSGGPTYEQYFGPGTRLTVT.

V gene TRBV4-1 combines with J gene TRBJ2-7; TRBD2 matches at 10 bases. This CDR3 is built from 16 residues. The germline gives CDR1 MGHRA, CDR2 YSYEKL. Trimming removed 0 bases from V and 3 bases from J; junction bases left unmatched: 5. Here the CDR3 DNA reads TGCGCCAGCAGCCAAGAAAAGCGGGGGGGCAACTACGAGCAGTACTTC. It is translated as CASSQEKRGGNYEQYF.

The genes are TRBV7-3 and TRBJ2-2, with 11 bases matching TRBD1. This CDR3 spans 14 amino acids. Germline V gene data show CDR1 as SGHTA and CDR2 as FQGTGA. V trimming: 8 bases; J trimming: 7 bases; junction bases outside the gene matches: 6. CDR3 sequence reads: CASGQGAGRGELFF. DNA of the CDR3: TGTGCCAGCGGACAGGGGGCCGGGCGCGGGGAGCTGTTTTTT.

V gene TRBV9 combines with J gene TRBJ2-3, with D perhaps matching TRBD1 (5 bases). The CDR3 covers 15 residues. In germline, CDR1 is SGDLS, CDR2 YYNGEE. Trimming stripped 4 bases from V and 0 bases from J, with 12 bases between. CDR3 nucleotide sequence: TGTGCCAGCAGCCGGCAGGGCCCGAGCACAGATACGCAGTATTTT. It encodes CASSRQGPSTDTQYF. Filled out from reference TRBV9 and TRBJ2-3, the complete variable domain reads DSGVTQTPKHLITATGQRVTLRCSPRSGDLSVYWYQQSLDQGLQFLIQYYNGEERAKGNILERFSAQQFPDLHSELNLSSLELGDSALYFCASSRQGPSTDTQYFGPGTRLTVL.

This chain connects TRBV5-5 to TRBJ1-5, with D perhaps matching TRBD1 (6 bases). Germline CDR1 and CDR2: SGHKS and YYEKEE (reference sequence). The CDR3 consists of 14 residues. V lost 1 base and J 5 bases, leaving 10 bases between the germline ends. The CDR3 reads CASSLSTGYQPQHF. CDR3 nucleotides: TGTGCCAGCAGCTTGTCTACAGGGTATCAGCCCCAGCATTTT.

The chain couples TRBV6-1 to TRBJ2-1, with TRBD1 matching 8 bases. Germline CDR1 MNHNS, CDR2 SASEGT. V lost 1 base to trimming and J lost 7 bases; unmatched junction nucleotides: 9. The length of the CDR3 is 16 residues. The CDR3 protein is CASSEGSGQGSNEQFF. CDR3 sequence (DNA): TGTGCCAGCAGTGAAGGGTCCGGACAGGGCTCTAATGAGCAGTTCTTC.

The genes are TRBV7-8 and TRBJ1-5; a weak D match, TRBD1 (5 bases). The V gene's germline CDR1 is SGHVS and CDR2 FQNEAQ. Trimming removed 5 bases at V and 0 bases at J, with 14 bases between. CDR3 size: 16 residues. The CDR3 DNA is TGTGCCAGCAGCCCCAGGGCTCCCGATAGCAATCAGCCCCAGCATTTT. Encoded protein: CASSPRAPDSNQPQHF. The full variable domain, in which reference TRBV7-8 and TRBJ1-5 provide the parts outside the CDR3, is GAGVSQSPRYKVAKRGQDVALRCDPISGHVSLFWYQQALGQGPEFLTYFQNEAQLDKSGLPSDRFFAERPEGSVSTLKIQRTQQEDSAVYLCASSPRAPDSNQPQHFGDGTRLSIL.

V is TRBV12-3 or TRBV12-4 and J is TRBJ1-2; D not resolved. CDR3 size: 12 residues. V shed 6 bases and J shed 8 bases, with 13 bases lying between them. CDR3 region: CASRESARGYTF. The CDR3 DNA sequence: TGTGCCAGCAGGGAATCCGCTAGAGGCTACACCTTC.

The chain uses TRBV10-1 and TRBJ2-3; 7 positions match TRBD1. The CDR3 runs to 15 residues. J lost 0 bases, V lost 2 bases, and 2 bases had no gene match. Germline V gene lookup returns CDR1 WNHNN and CDR2 SYGVQD (reference sequence). Here the CDR3 reads CASSERDSSTDTQYF. The DNA for the CDR3 is TGCGCCAGCAGTGAGAGGGACAGTAGCACAGATACGCAGTATTTT.

The V and J genes are TRBV27 and TRBJ1-1, with TRBD1 as a possible D gene (5 bases). V lost 7 bases to trimming and J lost 10 bases, with 19 bases between them. The CDR3 has 13 amino acids. Germline V gene sequence: CDR1 MNHEY, CDR2 SMNVEV (reference sequence). CDR3 nucleotides: TGTGCCAGCACCGACAGCGGGGTTAGGGTAGCTTTCTTT. This encodes CASTDSGVRVAFF.

V gene TRBV20-1 combines with J gene TRBJ2-5; the match to TRBD2 covers 10 bases. Germline CDR1 is DFQATT and CDR2 is SNEGSKA (reference sequence). V trimming: 3 bases; J trimming: 6 bases; junction bases outside the gene matches: 22. The CDR3 covers 19 residues. The DNA of the CDR3 is TGCAGTGCTAGTCTGCGGGACCTCTTAGCGGGGGGCCTGTTAAAGACCCAGTACTTC. Translated: CSASLRDLLAGGLLKTQYF.

This chain links TRBV5-1 with TRBJ2-7, with 7 nucleotides matching TRBD1. Looked up from germline, CDR1 is SGHRS and CDR2 is YFSETQ. The CDR3 loop spans 16 amino acids. V trimming: 4 bases; J trimming: 1 base; junction bases outside the gene matches: 11. CDR3 DNA: TGCGCCAGCAGCCTTACAGGGGAAGCGCGGTCCTACGAGCAGTACTTC. Translated: CASSLTGEARSYEQYF.

This clone was counted between two and nine times. The chain is built from TRBV7-9 and TRBJ1-2, with 7 bases fitting TRBD1. V lost 2 bases and J lost 8; bases outside the gene matches: 5. Germline CDR1 SEHNR, CDR2 FQNEAQ (reference sequence). This CDR3 contains 13 residues. The CDR3, as DNA: TGTGCCAGCAGCTTAATTAGGGGGCGAGGCTACACCTTC. This encodes CASSLIRGRGYTF.

The genes are TRBV7-3 and TRBJ2-2, with D unclear. The CDR3 contains 14 residues. V was trimmed by 2 bases and J by 1 base, leaving 5 bases between them. The germline gives CDR1 SGHTA, CDR2 FQGTGA. The CDR3 sequence: CASSLHRNTGELFF. The CDR3 DNA follows: TGTGCCAGCAGCTTACACAGGAACACCGGGGAGCTGTTTTTT.

V gene TRBV6-5 combines with J gene TRBJ2-3; a weak D match, TRBD1 (5 bases). CDR3 length equals 13 residues. Germline V CDR1 and CDR2: MNHEY, SVGAGI. Trimming removed 2 bases at V and 5 bases at J, with 8 bases between. The CDR3 DNA reads TGTGCCAGCAGTTACGGGGCGGAAGATACGCAGTATTTT. Translation gives CASSYGAEDTQYF.

The table lists this clone with a few counts. V usage is TRBV27 and J usage is TRBJ1-5, with a possible D match to TRBD1 (5 bases). CDR1 and CDR2 from the germline V gene are MNHEY and SMNVEV (reference sequence). This CDR3 comprises 14 residues. V shed 8 bases and J shed 3 bases, with 14 bases lying between them. The CDR3 here is CASSWGRDNQPQHF. CDR3 nucleotide sequence: TGTGCCAGCTCCTGGGGCAGGGACAATCAGCCCCAGCATTTT.

This CDR3 reads CASSSREGLAGSNTGELFF. CDR3 coding DNA: TGTGCCAGCAGCTCCCGCGAGGGACTAGCGGGGTCGAACACCGGGGAGCTGTTTTTT. The rearrangement links TRBV7-9 to TRBJ2-2; TRBD2 agrees at 13 bases. V lost 4 bases, J lost 0 bases, and 8 bases stayed unmatched. The V gene's germline CDR1 is SEHNR and CDR2 FQNEAQ (reference sequence). This CDR3 comprises 19 residues.

This clone has more than one count but fewer than ten. The rearrangement links TRBV5-1 to TRBJ1-6, with D possibly matching TRBD1 (6 bases). Germline V CDR1 and CDR2: SGHRS, YFSETQ. The CDR3 spans 15 residues. The ends were cut back, 0 bases at V and 7 bases at J, with 11 bases in the middle. The DNA for the CDR3 is TGCGCCAGCAGCTTGGCTCGGACAGTCAATTCACCCCTCCACTTT. Protein product: CASSLARTVNSPLHF.

V is TRBV11-2 and J is TRBJ2-3, with 12 nucleotides matching TRBD2. CDR1 and CDR2 (germline): SGHAT, FQNNGV. CDR3 length equals 16 residues. The trim removed 3 bases at V and 5 bases at J, leaving 6 bases unmatched. CDR3 amino acids: CASSLALAGGLDTQYF. In nucleotides, the CDR3 is TGTGCCAGCAGCTTGGCACTAGCGGGGGGTTTAGATACGCAGTATTTT.